This T cell receptor (beta chain) originates from a study of OX40 agonist ivuxolimab in advanced cancers. At the level of the study: Dose-escalation patients were diagnosed with hepatocellular carcinoma, melanoma, renal cell cancer or head and neck cancer.

Measured with immunoSEQ multiplex PCR; TCRdb has only the in-frame clones, and not every one. The data hold approximately 37,000 clones, with roughly 89% observed a single time. The length of the CDR3 is 15 residues. The source is an adult with an advanced solid tumor such as melanoma, head and neck, liver or kidney cancer. The chain carries TRBV1 and TRBJ1-2; TRBD1, the table's D call, lacks a check against the DNA. TRBV1 is annotated as a pseudogene. This specimen consisted of CD4+ or CD8+ T cells sorted from blood, obtained in a trial of the OX40 agonist ivuxolimab. CDR3 in amino acids: CTSSQDQGEEYGYTF. The CDR3 DNA follows: TGCACCAGCAGCCAAGATCAGGGGGAGGAGTATGGCTACACCTTC.